A single sample is the source of the 24 T cell receptor beta chains below, sequenced in a study of blood T cell repertoires in COVID-19. The protocol was immunoSEQ multiplex PCR, while the TCRdb copy is restricted to in-frame clones and leaves out a portion. The sample consists of about 120,000 clones, about 80% of them appearing once. Sequencing input: peripheral blood. These receptors were obtained from a man aged 70-80 years with acute or convalescent COVID-19.

The chain carries TRBV7-2 and TRBJ2-7, with a weak D call TRBD2 (6 bases). Trimming took 0 bases from V and 1 from J, leaving 7 bases between them. This CDR3 has 14 residues. Germline values: CDR1 SGHTA, CDR2 FQGNSA. The CDR3 nucleotides are TGTGCCAGCAGCTTAGCTGCGGGGTCCTACGAGCAGTACTTC. Protein sequence: CASSLAAGSYEQYF. The complete variable domain, with remaining parts taken from reference TRBV7-2 and TRBJ2-7, reads GAGVSQSPSNKVTEKGKDVELRCDPISGHTALYWYRQSLGQGLEFLIYFQGNSAPDKSGLPSDRFSAERTGGSVSTLTIQRTQQEDSAVYLCASSLAAGSYEQYFGPGTRLTVT.

This clone was seen more than once but under ten times. The chain links TRBV30 to TRBJ1-5; D unresolved. The CDR3 is made up of 13 amino acids. Germline V CDR1 and CDR2: GTSNPN, SVGIG (reference sequence). V lost 2 bases to trimming and J lost 5 bases, with 10 bases between them. CDR3 coding DNA: TGTGCCTGGAGTCCGCAGCGCGATCAGCCCCAGCATTTT. Translated, it gives CAWSPQRDQPQHF. The full variable domain, in which reference TRBV30 and TRBJ1-5 provide the parts outside the CDR3, is SQTIHQWPATLVQPVGSPLSLECTVEGTSNPNLYWYRQAAGRGLQLLFYSVGIGQISSEVPQNLSASRPQDRQFILSSKKLLLSDSGFYLCAWSPQRDQPQHFGDGTRLSIL.

This chain joins TRBV2 and TRBJ2-7; TRBD2 agrees at 13 bases. CDR1 and CDR2 from the germline V gene are SNHLY and FYNNEI. V lost 7 bases and J lost 11; bases outside the gene matches: 8. This CDR3 region has 13 residues. This CDR3 is CASTGTSGISEYF. The CDR3 nucleotides are TGTGCCAGCACAGGGACTAGCGGGATCAGCGAGTACTTC.

The chain is built from TRBV7-9 and TRBJ2-7, with D maybe TRBD2 (6 bases). The CDR3 is made up of 15 amino acids. V dropped 6 bases and J dropped 0 bases, with 15 bases sitting between them. Germline V gene data show CDR1 as SEHNR and CDR2 as FQNEAQ (reference sequence). Here the CDR3 reads CASRAGGYLSYEQYF. The DNA for the CDR3 is TGTGCCAGCAGGGCCGGAGGGTATCTCTCCTACGAGCAGTACTTC.

V and J are TRBV3-1 (or the pseudogene TRBV3-2) and TRBJ2-3, with TRBD2 as a possible D gene (6 bases). CDR3 size: 16 residues. Trimming removed 1 base from V and 1 base from J, with 12 bases in between. Germline V lookup: CDR1 LGHDT, CDR2 YNNKEL (reference sequence). The CDR3 region has the DNA TGTGCCAGCAGCCAAGTACCGGGACTCCGCACAGATACGCAGTATTTT. It codes for CASSQVPGLRTDTQYF.

The gene calls are TRBV5-1 and TRBJ2-2; D may be TRBD1 (6 bases). The V end lost 4 bases, the J end lost 3 bases, and 13 bases lay between the germline ends. CDR1 SGHRS and CDR2 YFSETQ come from the germline V gene. This CDR3 is 15 amino acids long. The CDR3 is CASSPGTIHTGELFF. Here the CDR3 DNA reads TGCGCCAGCAGCCCCGGGACAATTCACACCGGGGAGCTGTTTTTT.

This clone appeared a few times. Its ends do not fully match the called genes, so a read error is possible. CDR3: CASSLGSGPGIF. The CDR3 DNA follows: TGCGCCAGCAGCTTGGGTAGCGGACCCGGAATCTTC. The chain carries TRBV5-1 and TRBJ2-1, with D possibly matching TRBD2 (6 bases). Per germline, CDR1 SGHRS and CDR2 YFSETQ. This CDR3 region has 12 residues.

The gene calls are TRBV5-4 and TRBJ2-2, with TRBD2 matching 10 bases. This CDR3 region has 16 residues. Per the germline V gene, CDR1 is SGHNT and CDR2 is YYREEE (reference sequence). Germline trimming cut 3 bases from V and 0 bases from J; bases unmatched to any gene: 2. Here the CDR3 reads CASSSGTSANTGELFF. The CDR3 bases are TGTGCCAGCAGCTCCGGGACTAGCGCGAACACCGGGGAGCTGTTTTTT.

The chain carries TRBV7-6 and TRBJ1-1; 7 bases line up with TRBD1. The germline gives CDR1 SGHVS, CDR2 FNYEAQ. The CDR3 totals 15 residues. J was trimmed by 5 bases and V by 6 bases; bases with no gene match: 12. CDR3 loop: CASRRRTGLDTEAFF. The CDR3 DNA reads TGTGCCAGCAGGCGTCGGACAGGACTGGATACTGAAGCTTTCTTT.

This clone was observed a handful of times. The genes are TRBV19 and TRBJ2-7; tentative D call: TRBD2 (5 bases). The germline V and J ends were trimmed by 1 base and 0 bases, with 10 bases remaining between them. The CDR3 is 15 residues long. CDR1 is LNHDA and CDR2 is SQIVND in the germline V gene (reference sequence). The CDR3 region has the DNA TGTGCCAGTAGTATAGGTGGCGGACTCTCCTACGAGCAGTACTTC. This sequence encodes CASSIGGGLSYEQYF.

The chain has TRBV9 and TRBJ2-5; the D gene is possibly TRBD1 (6 bases). Deletions cut 3 bases from V and 0 bases from J, with 15 bases between. Germline V lookup: CDR1 SGDLS, CDR2 YYNGEE. The CDR3 spans 16 residues. The CDR3 DNA reads as TGTGCCAGCAGCGCGAATTCCGGGACACACCAAGAGACCCAGTACTTC. Protein: CASSANSGTHQETQYF.

The V gene is TRBV20-1, the J gene TRBJ2-2; 9 bases are shared with TRBD1. The germline V gene encodes CDR1 DFQATT and CDR2 SNEGSKA (reference sequence). Trimming took 6 bases from V and 6 from J; bases not matched to a gene: 14. CDR3 length equals 16 residues. In nucleotides, the CDR3 is TGCAGTGCCAGTAAAGGACAGGGGCCAACCGCCGGGGAGCTGTTTTTT. Residues: CSASKGQGPTAGELFF.

The CDR3 bases are TGTGCCAGTAGCCAGCGGGAGGGCTCCTACAATGAGCAGTTCTTC. Translated, it gives CASSQREGSYNEQFF. The chain joins TRBV9 to TRBJ2-1, with 10 positions matching TRBD2. J was trimmed by 0 bases and V by 8 bases; bases with no gene match: 5. This CDR3 has 15 amino acids. The germline CDR1 and CDR2 sequences are SGDLS and YYNGEE.

The genes are TRBV7-9 and TRBJ1-3; 11 bases align to TRBD1. This CDR3 spans 17 amino acids. Germline V gives CDR1 SEHNR, CDR2 FQNEAQ (reference sequence). V dropped 4 bases and J dropped 3; count of bases not matched to a gene: 8. The CDR3 DNA reads TGTGCCAGCAGCTCCTACCGGGACAGGGGGAGTGGAAACACCATATATTTT. Translating it yields CASSSYRDRGSGNTIYF.

V gene TRBV11-2 combines with J gene TRBJ1-6; D ambiguous. V dropped 3 bases and J dropped 5 bases, with 2 bases sitting between them. This CDR3 is 12 amino acids long. CDR1 and CDR2 from the germline V gene are SGHAT and FQNNGV. The chain's CDR3 is CASSFNNSPLHF. The CDR3 DNA reads as TGTGCCAGCAGCTTTAATAATTCACCCCTCCACTTT.

The chain carries TRBV5-1 and TRBJ2-1; possible D gene TRBD1, 6 bases. Germline V gene data show CDR1 as SGHRS and CDR2 as YFSETQ. The CDR3 spans 13 residues. With 1 base removed from V and 8 bases from J, the gap between germline ends came to 10 bases. CDR3 region: CASSLTGSDEQFF. CDR3 bases: TGCGCCAGCAGCTTGACAGGGTCCGATGAGCAGTTCTTC.

J is TRBJ1-1 and V is TRBV21-1; the DNA was not used to check the table's D call, TRBD1. TRBV21-1 is a listed pseudogene. The CDR3 consists of 14 residues. The CDR3 sequence: CASRQEQMNTEAFF. The CDR3 region has the DNA TGTGCCAGCAGGCAAGAACAGATGAACACTGAAGCTTTCTTT.

This rearrangement joins TRBV6-4 to TRBJ2-1, with 12 bases aligning to TRBD2. There are 15 residues in the CDR3. The trim removed 4 bases at V and 7 bases at J, leaving 5 bases unmatched. Germline V gene lookup returns CDR1 MRHNA and CDR2 SNTAGT. This CDR3 reads CASSARLAGENEQFF. The DNA for the CDR3 is TGTGCCAGCAGTGCCCGACTAGCGGGGGAGAATGAGCAGTTCTTC.

This clone appeared a single time. This CDR3 reads CASRRDSSYEQYF. The CDR3, as DNA: TGTGCCAGCAGAAGGGACAGTTCCTACGAGCAGTACTTC. The chain combines TRBV2 with TRBJ2-7; 7 bases match TRBD1. Germline assignment: CDR1 SNHLY and CDR2 FYNNEI. The V segment lost 6 bases and the J segment 1 base; nucleotides outside the gene matches: 3. CDR3 length equals 13 residues.

The chain joins TRBV19 to TRBJ1-1; no definite D call. Trimming shortened V by 10 bases and J by 3 bases, and 12 bases separated the two germline ends. CDR3 length: 12 amino acids. Germline V CDR1 and CDR2: LNHDA, SQIVND (reference sequence). In DNA form, the CDR3 reads TGTGCCACCTTCGACCGGGACACTGAAGCTTTCTTT. Its translation: CATFDRDTEAFF.

The genes are TRBV7-3 and TRBJ2-3, with TRBD1 as a possible D gene (6 bases). Germline V gene lookup returns CDR1 SGHTA and CDR2 FQGTGA. Trimming removed 5 bases at V and 1 base at J, with 10 bases between. The CDR3 spans 14 residues. The CDR3, as DNA: TGTGCCAGCAGCGCACAGGGAGGCACAGATACGCAGTATTTT. This codes for CASSAQGGTDTQYF.

The gene calls are TRBV7-8 and TRBJ2-3; TRBD1 matches 7 bases. In germline, CDR1 is SGHVS, CDR2 FQNEAQ. The V and J ends lost 1 base and 4 bases, in that order; junction bases with no gene match: 5. The CDR3 totals 15 residues. CDR3 protein: CASSLVGGWADTQYF. The CDR3, as DNA: TGTGCCAGCAGCTTAGTAGGGGGCTGGGCAGATACGCAGTATTTT.

This chain uses TRBV6-5 with TRBJ2-6, with 7 bases lining up with TRBD2. The CDR3 covers 15 residues. Germline CDR1 MNHEY, CDR2 SVGAGI. J lost 7 bases, V lost 0 bases, and 3 bases had no gene match. CDR3 bases: TGTGCCAGCAGTTACTCGGGGGGGGGTGCCAACGTCCTGACTTTC. Translating it yields CASSYSGGGANVLTF.

The chain employs TRBV25-1 and TRBJ2-5, with 9 bases fitting TRBD1. J was trimmed by 0 bases and V by 5 bases; bases with no gene match: 13. Germline V lookup: CDR1 MGHDK, CDR2 SYGVNS. This CDR3 has 18 residues. CDR3 in amino acids: CASSTGTGSSQYQETQYF. In DNA, the CDR3 is TGTGCCAGCAGTACCGGGACAGGGAGTTCCCAATACCAAGAGACCCAGTACTTC.